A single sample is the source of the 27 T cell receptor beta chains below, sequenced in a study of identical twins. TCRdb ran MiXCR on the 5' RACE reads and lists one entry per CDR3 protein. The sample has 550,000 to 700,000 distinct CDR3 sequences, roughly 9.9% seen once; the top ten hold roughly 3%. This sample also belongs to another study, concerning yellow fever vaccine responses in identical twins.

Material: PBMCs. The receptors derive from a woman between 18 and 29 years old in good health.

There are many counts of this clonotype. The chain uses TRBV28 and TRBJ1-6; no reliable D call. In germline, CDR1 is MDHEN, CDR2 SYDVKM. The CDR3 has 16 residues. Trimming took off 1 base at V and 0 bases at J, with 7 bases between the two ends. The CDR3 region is CASSLSRSSYNSPLHF. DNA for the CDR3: TGTGCCAGCAGTTTATCGAGGAGCTCCTATAATTCACCCCTCCACTTT.

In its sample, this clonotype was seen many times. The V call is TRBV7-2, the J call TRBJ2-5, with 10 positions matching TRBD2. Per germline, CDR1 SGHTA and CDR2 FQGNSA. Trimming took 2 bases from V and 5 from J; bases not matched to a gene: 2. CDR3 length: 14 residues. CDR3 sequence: CASSLLAGVETQYF. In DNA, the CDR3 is TGTGCCAGCAGCTTACTAGCGGGGGTTGAGACCCAGTACTTC.

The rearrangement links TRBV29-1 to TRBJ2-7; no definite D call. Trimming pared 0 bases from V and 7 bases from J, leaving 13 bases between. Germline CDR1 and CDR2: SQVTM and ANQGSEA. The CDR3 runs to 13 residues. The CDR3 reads CSVEESGLGEQYF. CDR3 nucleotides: TGCAGCGTTGAAGAATCCGGGTTAGGTGAGCAGTACTTC.

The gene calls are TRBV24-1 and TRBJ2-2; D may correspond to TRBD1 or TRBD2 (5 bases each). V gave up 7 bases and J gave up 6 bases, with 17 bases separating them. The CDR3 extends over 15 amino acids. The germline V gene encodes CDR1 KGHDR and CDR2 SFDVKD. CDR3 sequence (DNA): TGTGCCACCAGGGGGGACGGGCTCACCGCCGGGGAGCTGTTTTTT. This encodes CATRGDGLTAGELFF.

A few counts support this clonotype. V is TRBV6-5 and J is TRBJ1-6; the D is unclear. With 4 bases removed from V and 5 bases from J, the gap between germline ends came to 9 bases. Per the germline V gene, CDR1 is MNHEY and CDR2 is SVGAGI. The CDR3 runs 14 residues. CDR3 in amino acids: CASSSGLDNSPLHF. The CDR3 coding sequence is TGTGCCAGCAGTTCCGGGCTCGATAATTCACCCCTCCACTTT.

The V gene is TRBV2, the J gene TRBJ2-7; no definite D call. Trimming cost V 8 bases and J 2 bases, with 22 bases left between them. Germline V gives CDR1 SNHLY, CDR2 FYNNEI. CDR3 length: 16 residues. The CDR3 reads CASSDPSRTAAYEQYF. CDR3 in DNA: TGTGCCAGCTCCGATCCGTCCCGGACGGCCGCCTACGAGCAGTACTTC. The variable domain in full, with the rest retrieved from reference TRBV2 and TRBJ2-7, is EPEVTQTPSHQVTQMGQEVILRCVPISNHLYFYWYRQILGQKVEFLVSFYNNEISEKSEIFDDQFSVERPDGSNFTLKIRSTKLEDSAMYFCASSDPSRTAAYEQYFGPGTRLTVT.

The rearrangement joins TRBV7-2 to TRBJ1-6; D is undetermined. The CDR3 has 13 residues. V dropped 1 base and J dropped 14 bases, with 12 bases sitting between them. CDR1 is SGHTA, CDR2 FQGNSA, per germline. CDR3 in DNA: TGTGCCAGCAGCTTAGGGGCCGTTAGGGCCCTCCACTTT. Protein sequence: CASSLGAVRALHF.

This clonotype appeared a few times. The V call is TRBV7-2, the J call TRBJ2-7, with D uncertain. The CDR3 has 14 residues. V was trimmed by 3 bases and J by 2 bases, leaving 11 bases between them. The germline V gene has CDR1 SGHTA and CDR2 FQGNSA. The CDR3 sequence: CASSFQSRPYEQYF. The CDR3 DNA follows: TGTGCCAGCAGCTTCCAATCTAGACCCTACGAGCAGTACTTC.

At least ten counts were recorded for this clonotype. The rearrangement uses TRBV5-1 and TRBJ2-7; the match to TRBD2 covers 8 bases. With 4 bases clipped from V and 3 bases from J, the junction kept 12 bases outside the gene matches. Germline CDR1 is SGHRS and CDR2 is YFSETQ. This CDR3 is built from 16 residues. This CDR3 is CASSGIAGLRNYEQYF. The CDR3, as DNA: TGCGCCAGCAGCGGCATAGCGGGACTACGGAACTACGAGCAGTACTTC.

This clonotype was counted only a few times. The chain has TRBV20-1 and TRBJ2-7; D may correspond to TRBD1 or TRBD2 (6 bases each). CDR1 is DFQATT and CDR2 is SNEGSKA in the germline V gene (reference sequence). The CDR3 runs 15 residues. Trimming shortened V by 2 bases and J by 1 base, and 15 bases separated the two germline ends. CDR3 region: CSARPRGRSSYEQYF. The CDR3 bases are TGCAGTGCTAGACCCCGGGGGCGTTCATCCTACGAGCAGTACTTC.

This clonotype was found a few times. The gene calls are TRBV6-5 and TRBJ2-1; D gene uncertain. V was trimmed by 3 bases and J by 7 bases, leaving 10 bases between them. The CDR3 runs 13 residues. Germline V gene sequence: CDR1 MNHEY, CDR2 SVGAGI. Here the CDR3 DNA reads TGTGCCAGCAGTTATACTTCATCGAATGAGCAGTTCTTC. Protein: CASSYTSSNEQFF.

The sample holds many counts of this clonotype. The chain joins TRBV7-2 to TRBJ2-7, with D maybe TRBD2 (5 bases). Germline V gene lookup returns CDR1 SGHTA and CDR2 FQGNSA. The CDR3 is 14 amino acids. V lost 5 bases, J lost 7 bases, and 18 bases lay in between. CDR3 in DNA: TGTGCCAGCAGCCTCAGGTTGTCGGGGTATGAGCAGTACTTC. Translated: CASSLRLSGYEQYF.

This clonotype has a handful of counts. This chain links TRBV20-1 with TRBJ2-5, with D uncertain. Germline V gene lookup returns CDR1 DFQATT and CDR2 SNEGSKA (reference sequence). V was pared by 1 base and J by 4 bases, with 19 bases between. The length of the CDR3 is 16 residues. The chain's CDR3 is CSARVFSPLAPETQYF. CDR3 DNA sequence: TGCAGTGCTAGAGTATTTAGCCCTCTCGCACCAGAGACCCAGTACTTC.

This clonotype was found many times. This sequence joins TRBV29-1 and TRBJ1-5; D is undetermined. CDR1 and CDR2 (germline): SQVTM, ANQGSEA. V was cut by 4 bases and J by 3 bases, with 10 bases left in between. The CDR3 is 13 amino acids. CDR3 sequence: CSVGVQNNQPQHF. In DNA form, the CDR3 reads TGCAGCGTTGGAGTACAGAACAATCAGCCCCAGCATTTT.

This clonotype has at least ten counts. The CDR3: CSAGTGSSYEQYF. The CDR3 DNA sequence: TGCAGTGCTGGGACAGGGTCGAGCTACGAGCAGTACTTC. The chain has TRBV20-1 and TRBJ2-7, with 9 nucleotides matching TRBD1. After removal of 5 bases from V and 3 bases from J, the junction contained 5 bases not matched to a gene. Germline lookup yields CDR1 DFQATT and CDR2 SNEGSKA (reference sequence). The CDR3 has 13 residues.

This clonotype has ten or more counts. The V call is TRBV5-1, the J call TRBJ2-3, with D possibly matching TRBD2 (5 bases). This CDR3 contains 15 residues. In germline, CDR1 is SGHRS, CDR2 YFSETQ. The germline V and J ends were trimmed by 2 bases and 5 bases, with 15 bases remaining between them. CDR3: CASSLEGRKEDTQYF. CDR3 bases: TGCGCCAGCAGCTTAGAGGGCAGGAAGGAAGATACGCAGTATTTT. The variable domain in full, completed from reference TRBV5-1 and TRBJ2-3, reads KAGVTQTPRYLIKTRGQQVTLSCSPISGHRSVSWYQQTPGQGLQFLFEYFSETQRNKGNFPGRFSGRQFSNSRSEMNVSTLELGDSALYLCASSLEGRKEDTQYFGPGTRLTVL.

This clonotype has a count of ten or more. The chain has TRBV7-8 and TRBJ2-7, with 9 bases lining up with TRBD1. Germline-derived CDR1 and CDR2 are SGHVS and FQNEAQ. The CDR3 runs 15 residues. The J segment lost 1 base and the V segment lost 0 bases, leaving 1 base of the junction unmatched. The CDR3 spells CASSLADRGSYEQYF. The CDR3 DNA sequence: TGTGCCAGCAGCTTAGCGGACAGGGGTTCCTACGAGCAGTACTTC.

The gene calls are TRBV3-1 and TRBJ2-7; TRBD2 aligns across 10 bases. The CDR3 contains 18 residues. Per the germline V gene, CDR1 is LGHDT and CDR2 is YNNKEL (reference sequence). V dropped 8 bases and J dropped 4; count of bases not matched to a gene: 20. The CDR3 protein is CASCLRAGRTSGRYEQYF. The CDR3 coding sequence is TGTGCCAGCTGCCTCCGCGCAGGGAGGACTAGCGGACGTTACGAGCAGTACTTC.

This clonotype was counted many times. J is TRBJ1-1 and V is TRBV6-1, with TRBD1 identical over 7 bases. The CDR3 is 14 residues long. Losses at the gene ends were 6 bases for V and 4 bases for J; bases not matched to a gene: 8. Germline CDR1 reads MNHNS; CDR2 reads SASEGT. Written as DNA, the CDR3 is TGTGCCAGCAGCAAACCCGACAGGGTCACTGAAGCTTTCTTT. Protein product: CASSKPDRVTEAFF.

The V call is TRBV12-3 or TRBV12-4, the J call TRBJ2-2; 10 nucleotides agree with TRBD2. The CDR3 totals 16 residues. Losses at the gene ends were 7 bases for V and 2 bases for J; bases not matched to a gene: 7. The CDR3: CASTQPSGSNTGELFF. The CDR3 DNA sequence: TGTGCCAGCACCCAACCTAGCGGGAGTAACACCGGGGAGCTGTTTTTT.

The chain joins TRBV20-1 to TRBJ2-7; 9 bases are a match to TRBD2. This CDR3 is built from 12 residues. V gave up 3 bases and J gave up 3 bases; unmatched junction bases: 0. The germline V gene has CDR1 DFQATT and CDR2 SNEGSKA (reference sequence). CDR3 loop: CSASSGSYEQYF. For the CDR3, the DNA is TGCAGTGCTAGTAGCGGGAGCTACGAGCAGTACTTC.

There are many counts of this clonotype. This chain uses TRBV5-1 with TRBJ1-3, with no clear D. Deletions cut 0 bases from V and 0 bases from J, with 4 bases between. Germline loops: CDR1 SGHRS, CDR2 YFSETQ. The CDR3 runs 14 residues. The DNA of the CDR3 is TGCGCCAGCAGCTTGGAGTTCTCTGGAAACACCATATATTTT. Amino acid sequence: CASSLEFSGNTIYF.

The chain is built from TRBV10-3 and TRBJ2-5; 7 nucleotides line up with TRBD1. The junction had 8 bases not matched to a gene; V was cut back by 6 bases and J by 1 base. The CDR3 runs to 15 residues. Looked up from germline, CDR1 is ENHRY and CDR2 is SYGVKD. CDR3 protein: CAISGTVGTQETQYF. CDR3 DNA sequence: TGTGCCATCAGCGGGACAGTAGGGACCCAAGAGACCCAGTACTTC.

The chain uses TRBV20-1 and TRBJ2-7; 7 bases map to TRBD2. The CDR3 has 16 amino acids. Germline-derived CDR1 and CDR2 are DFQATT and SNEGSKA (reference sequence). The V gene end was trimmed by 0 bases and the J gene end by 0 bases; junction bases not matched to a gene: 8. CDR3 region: CSARDWGTSDSYEQYF. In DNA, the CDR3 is TGCAGTGCTAGAGATTGGGGAACTAGCGACTCCTACGAGCAGTACTTC.

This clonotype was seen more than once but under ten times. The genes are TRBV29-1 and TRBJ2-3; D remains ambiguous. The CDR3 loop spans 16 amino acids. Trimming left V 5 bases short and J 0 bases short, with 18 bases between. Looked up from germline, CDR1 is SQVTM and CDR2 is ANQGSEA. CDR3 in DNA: TGCAGCGTTTACCGAAGCGACGCCAGGAGCACAGATACGCAGTATTTT. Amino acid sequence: CSVYRSDARSTDTQYF.

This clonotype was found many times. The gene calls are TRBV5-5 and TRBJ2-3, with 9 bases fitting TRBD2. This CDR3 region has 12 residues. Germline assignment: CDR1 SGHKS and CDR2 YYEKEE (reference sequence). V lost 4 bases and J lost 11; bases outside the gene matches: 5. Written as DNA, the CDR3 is TGTGCCAGCAGCCCCGAGCGGGGGGAGCAGTATTTT. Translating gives CASSPERGEQYF. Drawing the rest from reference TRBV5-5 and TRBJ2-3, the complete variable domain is DAGVTQSPTHLIKTRGQQVTLRCSPISGHKSVSWYQQVLGQGPQFIFQYYEKEERGRGNFPDRFSARQFPNYSSELNVNALLLGDSALYLCASSPERGEQYFGPGTRLTVL.

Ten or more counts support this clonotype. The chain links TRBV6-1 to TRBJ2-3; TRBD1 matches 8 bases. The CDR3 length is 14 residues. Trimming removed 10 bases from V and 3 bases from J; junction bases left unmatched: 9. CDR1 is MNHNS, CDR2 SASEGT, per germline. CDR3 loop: CATNTGGGTDTQYF. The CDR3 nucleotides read TGTGCCACTAACACAGGGGGTGGAACAGATACGCAGTATTTT.